Listed below are T cell receptor beta chains from one sample, sequenced in a study of T cell repertoires in cytomegalovirus infection. A single record per CDR3 protein comes from TCRdb applying MiXCR to the reads. In the table there are more than 350,000 distinct CDR3 sequences, approximately 30% of which are singletons. Sequenced sample: PBMCs. These receptors were collected from a human donor in good health (CMV status not recorded). Some clones in this sample may be carry-over from other donors' samples. The CDR3 runs from the conserved cysteine through the conserved F or W. D genes are given only for firm matches. A row's size may be missing; if present it is once, few, many or a size class.

d_gene,abundance,j_gene,v_gene,CDR3aa,CDR3nt
.,few,TRBJ2-3,TRBV20-1,CSASADTGDFTDTQYF,TGCAGTGCATCTGCGGACACAGGGGACTTCACAGATACGCAGTATTTT
.,few,TRBJ2-1,TRBV6-8,CASRPLGESSYNEQFF,TGTGCCAGCAGACCCCTCGGGGAAAGCTCCTACAATGAGCAGTTCTTC
.,few,TRBJ1-2,TRBV7-9,CASSLTDAIDYGYTF,TGTGCCAGCAGCTTAACTGACGCGATCGACTATGGCTACACCTTC
.,.,TRBJ1-1,TRBV3-1,CASSRFYRRVKNTEAFF,TGTGCCAGCAGCCGCTTCTATCGCAGGGTCAAGAACACTGAAGCTTTCTTT
.,few,TRBJ1-3,TRBV14,CASSGTTGNTIYF,TGTGCCAGCTCCGGCACAACTGGAAACACCATATATTTT
TRBD1,.,TRBJ1-6,TRBV25-1,CASSVGTGSPLHF,TGTGCCAGCAGTGTGGGGACAGGTTCACCCCTCCACTTT
.,.,TRBJ2-3,TRBV20-1,CSARDGDTQYF,TGCAGTGCTAGAGACGGAGATACGCAGTATTTT
TRBD1,few,TRBJ1-2,TRBV6-2/TRBV6-3,CASSYRSGTAVYGYTF,TGTGCCAGCAGTTATCGCTCCGGGACAGCTGTCTATGGCTACACCTTC
TRBD2,few,TRBJ2-3,TRBV11-3,CASSPSSGVTDTQYF,TGTGCCAGCAGCCCCAGTAGCGGGGTCACAGATACGCAGTATTTT
TRBD1,many,TRBJ1-6,TRBV11-2,CASSSLNGTANSPLHF,TGTGCCAGCAGCTCCCTTAATGGGACAGCTAATTCACCCCTCCACTTT
.,.,TRBJ2-5,TRBV7-7,CASSLRGTAETQYF,TGTGCCAGCAGCTTGAGGGGTACAGCGGAGACCCAGTACTTC
.,.,TRBJ1-2,TRBV11-2,CASISHSNRNYGYTF,TGTGCCAGCATTTCTCACTCAAACAGGAACTATGGCTACACCTTC
TRBD1,few,TRBJ2-2,TRBV24-1,CATSESDRGPTGELFF,TGTGCCACCAGTGAATCTGACAGGGGGCCCACCGGGGAGCTGTTTTTT
TRBD2,.,TRBJ2-1,TRBV25-1,CARPTTSARSYNEQFF,TGTGCCAGGCCAACGACTAGCGCGCGCTCCTACAATGAGCAGTTCTTC
.,.,TRBJ2-1,TRBV6-2/TRBV6-3,CASSYSIGPRVVNEQFF,TGTGCCAGCAGTTACTCGATCGGACCCCGAGTGGTCAATGAGCAGTTCTTC
TRBD1,few,TRBJ1-1,TRBV6-1,CASSEYRGRVSRTEAFF,TGTGCCAGCAGTGAATACAGGGGGCGCGTATCGCGGACTGAAGCTTTCTTT
TRBD2,many,TRBJ2-3,TRBV6-5,CASRQLAVGTDTQYF,TGTGCCAGCAGACAACTAGCGGTTGGCACAGATACGCAGTATTTT
.,few,TRBJ2-7,TRBV6-1,CASSETRGAEQYF,TGTGCCAGCAGTGAGACACGGGGAGCCGAGCAGTACTTC
.,.,TRBJ2-7,TRBV14,CASSLQGRTYEQYF,TGTGCCAGCAGCCTACAGGGTAGAACCTACGAGCAGTACTTC
.,.,TRBJ2-1,TRBV5-5,CASSLAVEGVYEQFF,TGTGCCAGCAGCTTGGCCGTGGAGGGTGTCTATGAGCAGTTCTTC
TRBD1,.,TRBJ2-1,TRBV5-5,CASSYPRRDRINNEQFF,TGTGCCAGCAGCTATCCCCGTCGGGACAGGATCAACAATGAGCAGTTCTTC
.,once,TRBJ1-6,TRBV20-1,CSARLGQNNSPLHF,TGCAGTGCTAGATTGGGACAAAATAATTCACCCCTCCACTTT
TRBD1,few,TRBJ1-2,TRBV6-1,CAVPWTGNYGYTF,TGTGCCGTTCCGTGGACAGGGAACTATGGCTACACCTTC
.,.,TRBJ1-1,TRBV11-2,CASSLYRANTEAFF,TGTGCCAGCAGCTTATACAGGGCCAACACTGAAGCTTTCTTT
.,few,TRBJ1-5,TRBV19,CASSNGMDSNQPQHF,TGTGCCAGTAGTAACGGTATGGATAGCAATCAGCCCCAGCATTTT
.,.,TRBJ2-2,TRBV12-3/TRBV12-4,CASSSQVPTGELFF,TGTGCCAGCAGTAGCCAGGTTCCCACCGGGGAGCTGTTTTTT
.,.,TRBJ1-2,TRBV20-1,CSAIGQSYGYTF,TGCAGTGCCATCGGACAGAGCTATGGCTACACCTTC